Reported below is one T cell receptor beta chain. Each CDR3 protein gets one entry in TCRdb, which reprocessed the 5' RACE reads and gives no DNA. The table lists 500,000 or so distinct CDR3 sequences. This sample was included in a study of T cells expressing NK-cell markers. This CDR3 spans 15 amino acids. Germline CDR1 and CDR2: SNHLY and FYNNEI. This chain links TRBV2 with TRBJ2-3; the TRBD2 assignment by TCRdb is unverifiable without DNA. The sample consisted of blood T cells: a sorted CD56 or NKG2C T cell subset, CD4+ or CD8+ T cells, or bulk PBMC T cells (not recorded which). The receptor comes from a man younger than 30 in good health. The CDR3 spells CASSEPGTLTDTQYF.